Following are 32 T cell receptor beta chains from one sample sequenced in a study of vaccination and CD4 T cells after COVID-19. Treatment of the sample: approximately nine-day PBMC culture with coronavirus spike peptide pools or control peptides (ViraFEST assay). Cultured CD4+ T-cell DNA underwent Oncomine TCR Beta short-read sequencing. Via MiXCR, TCRdb re-called the PCR reads, giving one row per CDR3 protein. This table holds 15,000 to 20,000 distinct CDR3 sequences, roughly 50% found once. These receptors have no known antigen. The sequenced sample was CD4+ T cells from blood, cultured in vitro, obtained after SARS-CoV-2 vaccination. These receptors came from a human donor who had recovered from COVID-19.

The chain has TRBV4-2 and TRBJ2-1, with 8 bases matching TRBD1. Germline-derived CDR1 and CDR2 are LGHNA and YNFKEQ. V trimming: 0 bases; J trimming: 6 bases; junction bases outside the gene matches: 1. The CDR3 has 14 amino acids. The CDR3 loop is CASSQDTGGNEQFF. In nucleotides, the CDR3 is TGTGCCAGCAGCCAAGACACAGGGGGCAATGAGCAGTTCTTC.

The table lists this clonotype with a few counts. The CDR3 spells CASSTVATGNYGYTF. For the CDR3, the DNA is TGTGCCAGCAGCACCGTCGCCACAGGGAACTATGGCTACACCTTC. The V call is TRBV7-9, the J call TRBJ1-2, with a weak D call TRBD1 (6 bases). Looked up from germline, CDR1 is SEHNR and CDR2 is FQNEAQ (reference sequence). V lost 5 bases, J lost 2 bases, and 15 bases lay in between. The CDR3 contains 15 residues.

The chain combines TRBV6-2 or TRBV6-3 with TRBJ2-7; a possible D gene is TRBD2 (6 bases). CDR3 length: 15 residues. Germline CDR1 reads MNHEY; CDR2 reads SVGEGT. The ends were cut back, 6 bases at V and 2 bases at J, with 17 bases in the middle. DNA of the CDR3: TGTGCCAGCAGCTACCGGAGGGACGCCCCCTACGAGCAGTACTTC. It is translated as CASSYRRDAPYEQYF.

This clonotype is a singleton in its sample. V and J are TRBV20-1 and TRBJ2-7, with unresolved D. Germline V gene lookup returns CDR1 DFQATT and CDR2 SNEGSKA (reference sequence). The CDR3 covers 15 residues. V was trimmed by 5 bases and J by 5 bases, leaving 22 bases between them. CDR3 amino acids: CSALRSGGLPHEQYF. The CDR3 coding sequence is TGCAGTGCTCTCAGAAGTGGTGGGCTCCCCCACGAGCAGTACTTC.

V gene TRBV12-3 or TRBV12-4 combines with J gene TRBJ1-2; TRBD1 matches at 9 bases. CDR3 length: 13 residues. The V segment lost 6 bases and the J segment 6 bases; nucleotides outside the gene matches: 5. CDR3 residues: CASSRTGEDGYTF. The DNA for the CDR3 is TGTGCCAGCAGCCGGACAGGGGAAGATGGCTACACCTTC.

The V call is TRBV6-1, the J call TRBJ2-7, with 10 bases aligning to TRBD1. J lost 6 bases, V lost 6 bases, and 14 bases had no gene match. Germline CDR1 MNHNS, CDR2 SASEGT. This CDR3 has 16 residues. CDR3 in amino acids: CASRSPGRGQGSEQYF. CDR3 nucleotide sequence: TGTGCCAGCAGGTCGCCCGGGAGGGGACAGGGGTCCGAGCAGTACTTC.

The CDR3 loop reads CASGRTGLNTEAFF. CDR3 sequence (DNA): TGCGCCAGCGGGCGGACAGGGCTGAACACTGAAGCTTTCTTT. The chain has TRBV10-2 and TRBJ1-1; 8 nucleotides align to TRBD1. Germline-derived CDR1 and CDR2 are WSHSY and SAAADI. The length of the CDR3 is 14 residues. V gave up 8 bases and J gave up 0 bases; unmatched junction bases: 5.

As DNA, the CDR3 is TGTGCCAGCAGCTTAGAGTTGCGCACAGATACGCAGTATTTT. It is translated as CASSLELRTDTQYF. This chain joins TRBV7-9 and TRBJ2-3, with D uncertain. V dropped 1 base and J dropped 1 base, with 6 bases sitting between them. The CDR3 loop spans 14 amino acids. The germline gives CDR1 SEHNR, CDR2 FQNEAQ (reference sequence).

The rearrangement links TRBV6-2 or TRBV6-3 to TRBJ1-1, with D unresolved. The CDR3 loop spans 15 amino acids. Germline V gene sequence: CDR1 MNHEY, CDR2 SVGEGT. V was pared by 0 bases and J by 4 bases, with 12 bases between. For the CDR3, the DNA is TGTGCCAGCAGTTACTCGATTGAGGGTATCACTGAAGCTTTCTTT. Encoded protein: CASSYSIEGITEAFF.

The CDR3 DNA reads TGTGCCAGCAGCTTAACCATAGACAGGAACACTGAAGCTTTCTTT. Its translation: CASSLTIDRNTEAFF. V gene TRBV7-2 combines with J gene TRBJ1-1, with D possibly matching TRBD1 (5 bases). CDR1 and CDR2 (germline): SGHTA, FQGNSA. The CDR3 covers 15 residues. V dropped 2 bases and J dropped 1 base, with 11 bases sitting between them.

The sample holds a few counts of this clonotype. V usage is TRBV7-8 and J usage is TRBJ2-3; D is unresolved. V was clipped by 0 bases and J by 1 base, with 8 bases between them. Germline V gives CDR1 SGHVS, CDR2 FQNEAQ. This CDR3 is built from 15 residues. The CDR3 DNA reads TGTGCCAGCAGCTTAGCGATGATAGGCACAGATACGCAGTATTTT. Protein product: CASSLAMIGTDTQYF. Variable domain in full (rest from reference TRBV7-8 and TRBJ2-3): GAGVSQSPRYKVAKRGQDVALRCDPISGHVSLFWYQQALGQGPEFLTYFQNEAQLDKSGLPSDRFFAERPEGSVSTLKIQRTQQEDSAVYLCASSLAMIGTDTQYFGPGTRLTVL.

This clonotype was counted between two and nine times. The J gene is TRBJ1-1, the V gene TRBV29-1; weak D call: TRBD1 (6 bases). This CDR3 region has 12 residues. CDR1 and CDR2 from the germline V gene are SQVTM and ANQGSEA. V lost 6 bases to trimming and J lost 1 base, with 9 bases between them. CDR3 amino acids: CSVSTGNTEAFF. Written as DNA, the CDR3 is TGCAGCGTGTCGACAGGGAACACTGAAGCTTTCTTT. The entire variable domain, with the rest obtained from reference TRBV29-1 and TRBJ1-1, is as follows: SAVISQKPSRDICQRGTSLTIQCQVDSQVTMMFWYRQQPGQSLTLIATANQGSEATYESGFVIDKFPISRPNLTFSTLTVSNMSPEDSSIYLCSVSTGNTEAFFGQGTRLTVV.

The CDR3 bases are TGTGCCAGTAGTATTCAGAACAGGGAGGGTGGCTACACCTTC. This codes for CASSIQNREGGYTF. The chain uses TRBV19 and TRBJ1-2; tentative D call: TRBD1 (6 bases). Germline lookup yields CDR1 LNHDA and CDR2 SQIVND (reference sequence). Trimming took 3 bases from V and 7 from J, leaving 15 bases between them. The CDR3 sequence is 14 residues long.

The chain carries TRBV7-2 and TRBJ2-5, with a weak D call TRBD2 (5 bases). The CDR3 totals 14 residues. Germline V CDR1 and CDR2: SGHTA, FQGNSA. Trimming took 0 bases from V and 4 from J, leaving 9 bases between them. The CDR3 region has the DNA TGTGCCAGCAGCTTAGCCCTAGCAGTAGAGACCCAGTACTTC. As protein: CASSLALAVETQYF.

This sequence joins TRBV18 and TRBJ2-7; D is undetermined. Germline V lookup: CDR1 KGHSH, CDR2 LQKENI. The CDR3 is made up of 16 amino acids. V lost 2 bases and J lost 0, with 14 bases in between. The CDR3 region is CASSPSPPGSSYEQYF. The CDR3 region has the DNA TGTGCCAGCTCACCAAGCCCTCCAGGCAGCTCCTACGAGCAGTACTTC. The whole variable domain, filled in from reference TRBV18 and TRBJ2-7, reads NAGVMQNPRHLVRRRGQEARLRCSPMKGHSHVYWYRQLPEEGLKFMVYLQKENIIDESGMPKERFSAEFPKEGPSILRIQQVVRGDSAAYFCASSPSPPGSSYEQYFGPGTRLTVT.

This clonotype has more than one count but fewer than ten. This chain connects TRBV27 to TRBJ1-2; D ambiguous. The V gene's germline CDR1 is MNHEY and CDR2 SMNVEV (reference sequence). The CDR3 consists of 13 residues. V dropped 4 bases and J dropped 6 bases, with 12 bases sitting between them. CDR3 residues: CASSSNSLHGYTF. The CDR3 DNA sequence: TGTGCCAGCAGTTCAAACAGCCTACATGGCTACACCTTC.

The V call is TRBV6-1, the J call TRBJ1-1; D gene ambiguous. The CDR3 totals 10 residues. Trimming shortened V by 6 bases and J by 1 base, and 0 bases separated the two germline ends. Germline CDR1 and CDR2: MNHNS and SASEGT. The CDR3 loop is CASRNTEAFF. CDR3 nucleotide sequence: TGTGCCAGCAGGAACACTGAAGCTTTCTTT.

The chain links TRBV10-3 to TRBJ1-1; D is unclear. There are 14 residues in the CDR3. CDR1 and CDR2 (germline): ENHRY, SYGVKD. The V and J ends lost 2 bases and 1 base respectively, with 8 bases between them. For the CDR3, the DNA is TGTGCCATCAGTGAGACTGGGTCGAACACTGAAGCTTTCTTT. Its translation: CAISETGSNTEAFF.

The chain joins TRBV6-5 to TRBJ2-2; 9 bases fit TRBD1. V shed 2 bases, J shed 1 base, and the junction held 5 bases outside the gene matches. Germline V gene lookup returns CDR1 MNHEY and CDR2 SVGAGI. CDR3 length: 17 amino acids. The CDR3 bases are TGTGCCAGCAGTTACCATCCGGGACAGGGGAACACCGGGGAGCTGTTTTTT. It codes for CASSYHPGQGNTGELFF.

The chain combines TRBV21-1 with TRBJ2-7; TRBD2 is taken as the D call from the table, unchecked against the DNA. TRBV21-1 is labeled a pseudogene. The CDR3 loop spans 15 amino acids. The CDR3 DNA sequence: TGTGCCAGCAGCAAAGAGGAAGGCGGGAAGGACGAGCAGTACTTC. It translates to CASSKEEGGKDEQYF.

The chain employs TRBV29-1 and TRBJ1-1, with D tentatively TRBD1 (6 bases). Germline assignment: CDR1 SQVTM and CDR2 ANQGSEA. Trimming took 2 bases from V and 4 from J, leaving 14 bases between them. This CDR3 spans 14 amino acids. Here the CDR3 reads CSVEWDTHGTEAFF. The CDR3 bases are TGCAGCGTTGAATGGGACACCCACGGCACTGAAGCTTTCTTT.

In its sample, this clonotype was seen a few times. The rearrangement joins TRBV6-1 to TRBJ2-7; D may be TRBD1 or TRBD2 (5 bases each). The V end lost 5 bases, the J end lost 4 bases, and 15 bases lay between the germline ends. CDR3 length: 14 residues. The V gene's germline CDR1 is MNHNS and CDR2 SASEGT. CDR3 sequence reads: CASSPAGTAYEQYF. The CDR3 region has the DNA TGTGCCAGCAGTCCGGCCGGGACGGCTTACGAGCAGTACTTC.

The chain uses TRBV6-1 and TRBJ1-2; TRBD1 matches at 9 bases. This CDR3 region has 11 residues. The germline V gene has CDR1 MNHNS and CDR2 SASEGT. V lost 8 bases and J lost 5; bases outside the gene matches: 0. The CDR3 DNA reads TGTGCCAGCGGACAGGGGTATGGCTACACCTTC. It translates to CASGQGYGYTF.

The CDR3 region is CASSLMAGVISYEQYF. In DNA form, the CDR3 reads TGTGCCAGCAGTTTAATGGCGGGAGTAATTTCCTACGAGCAGTACTTC. The rearrangement uses TRBV12-3 or TRBV12-4 and TRBJ2-7; TRBD2 aligns across 7 bases. This CDR3 contains 16 residues. The ends lost 2 bases at V and 1 base at J; junction bases unmatched: 8.

This chain uses TRBV4-2 with TRBJ1-2; 8 nucleotides match TRBD1. V lost 1 base, J lost 8 bases, and 12 bases stayed unmatched. The CDR3 spans 16 residues. Germline V CDR1 and CDR2: LGHNA, YNFKEQ. DNA for the CDR3: TGTGCCAGCAGCCAAGGGACAGGGCCCCTTTTCCGGGGCTACACCTTC. Protein sequence: CASSQGTGPLFRGYTF.

The genes are TRBV11-1 and TRBJ1-1; D remains ambiguous. The CDR3 runs 13 residues. V was trimmed by 0 bases and J by 10 bases, leaving 12 bases between them. Per germline, CDR1 SGHAT and CDR2 FQDESV (reference sequence). CDR3 in amino acids: CASSLAWQEGAFF. The CDR3 coding sequence is TGTGCCAGCAGCTTAGCGTGGCAGGAAGGAGCTTTCTTT.

This rearrangement joins TRBV18 to TRBJ1-1; D remains unclear. CDR1 is KGHSH and CDR2 is LQKENI in the germline V gene. The CDR3 has 13 amino acids. Trimming removed 3 bases at V and 0 bases at J, with 5 bases between. The CDR3 bases are TGTGCCAGCTCACCCGAGGTGAACACTGAAGCTTTCTTT. Translation gives CASSPEVNTEAFF.

This clonotype was seen a handful of times. The chain uses TRBV6-1 and TRBJ2-2, with a possible D match to TRBD2 (5 bases). CDR3 length: 12 amino acids. The germline V and J ends were trimmed by 11 bases and 7 bases, with 14 bases remaining between them. The germline CDR1 and CDR2 sequences are MNHNS and SASEGT. Here the CDR3 DNA reads TGTGCCGTCAGTAGCGACGACGGGGAGCTGTTTTTT. Translation: CAVSSDDGELFF.

This chain links TRBV5-6 with TRBJ2-5; D is perhaps TRBD1 or TRBD2 (7 bases each). Germline lookup yields CDR1 SGHDT and CDR2 YYEEEE. The V end was cut by 3 bases, the J end by 4 bases, with 19 bases between. The CDR3 is made up of 16 amino acids. CDR3 sequence reads: CASSWETGRGRETQYF. The CDR3, as DNA: TGTGCCAGCAGCTGGGAGACAGGGCGGGGGCGAGAGACCCAGTACTTC.

The V and J genes are TRBV12-5 and TRBJ1-2, with a weak D call TRBD1 (6 bases). V was trimmed by 6 bases and J by 0 bases, leaving 14 bases between them. In germline, CDR1 is LGHNT, CDR2 FRNRAP. The CDR3 covers 15 residues. CDR3: CASGHSDRANYGYTF. CDR3 DNA: TGTGCTAGTGGCCACTCGGACAGAGCTAACTATGGCTACACCTTC.

The genes are TRBV4-2 and TRBJ1-2; a weak D match, TRBD1 (5 bases). Germline CDR1 reads LGHNA; CDR2 reads YNFKEQ. Trimming took 1 base from V and 1 from J, leaving 10 bases between them. The CDR3 sequence is 15 residues long. CDR3 region: CASSQGRDGNYGYTF. The CDR3, as DNA: TGTGCCAGCAGCCAAGGGAGGGACGGTAACTATGGCTACACCTTC.

This clonotype was counted a few times. The chain recombines TRBV6-1 with TRBJ2-7; D is ambiguous. Looked up from germline, CDR1 is MNHNS and CDR2 is SASEGT. V shed 7 bases and J shed 2 bases, with 6 bases lying between them. The CDR3 runs 11 residues. The CDR3 DNA sequence: TGTGCCAGCACGGCAGCCTACGAGCAGTACTTC. Protein sequence: CASTAAYEQYF.